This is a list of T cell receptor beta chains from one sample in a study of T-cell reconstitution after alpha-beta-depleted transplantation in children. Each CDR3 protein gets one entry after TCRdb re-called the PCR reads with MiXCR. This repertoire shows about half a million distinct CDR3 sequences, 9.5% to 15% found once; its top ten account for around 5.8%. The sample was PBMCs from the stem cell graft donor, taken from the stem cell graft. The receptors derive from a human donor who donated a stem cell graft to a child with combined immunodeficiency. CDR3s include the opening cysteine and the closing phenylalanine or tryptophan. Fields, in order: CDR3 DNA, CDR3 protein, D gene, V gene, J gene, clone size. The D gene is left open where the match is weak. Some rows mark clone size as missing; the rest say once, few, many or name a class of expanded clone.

TGCAGTGCTCTAGGACAGGTCAGACCGGGCACTGAAGCTTTCTTT	CSALGQVRPGTEAFF	TRBD1	TRBV20-1	TRBJ1-1	.
TGCGCCAGCAGCTCGATCTCGGGCGCAGGGGAGCAGTACTTC	CASSSISGAGEQYF	.	TRBV5-1	TRBJ2-7	many
TGTGCCAGTTTCAGGGGTTCGGAGACTGAAGCTTTCTTT	CASFRGSETEAFF	.	TRBV6-5	TRBJ1-1	many
TGTGCCAGCAGCTTATCAGCCAAAAACATTCAGTACTTC	CASSLSAKNIQYF	.	TRBV7-9	TRBJ2-4	few
TGTGCCAGTACGACAGGGAGTTACGAGCAGTACTTC	CASTTGSYEQYF	TRBD1	TRBV6-2/TRBV6-3	TRBJ2-7	few
TGCAGTGCGCTGGTTGGGCAGCCCCAGCATTTT	CSALVGQPQHF	.	TRBV20-1	TRBJ1-5	.
TGCAGCGCCCAGAGTTTGAACACTGAAGCTTTCTTT	CSAQSLNTEAFF	.	TRBV29-1	TRBJ1-1	.
TGCAGCGTCAACAGGGTGGCTAACTATGGCTACACCTTC	CSVNRVANYGYTF	.	TRBV29-1	TRBJ1-2	.
TGTGCCAGCATACACAATGCGGGTGAGCAGTTCTTC	CASIHNAGEQFF	.	TRBV27	TRBJ2-1	few
TGCAGCGCCGCGACAGGGTGGAACACTGAAGCTTTCTTT	CSAATGWNTEAFF	TRBD1	TRBV29-1	TRBJ1-1	few
TGCGCCAGCAGCTTGGAACAGGACGGTCAGCCCCAGCATTTT	CASSLEQDGQPQHF	.	TRBV5-1	TRBJ1-5	few
TGTGCCTGGAGTGTCAATGTGGAGGGTGGCTACACCTTC	CAWSVNVEGGYTF	.	TRBV30	TRBJ1-2	.
TGTGCCATCCGACGCGGGACAGGGGTCTATGGCTACACCTTC	CAIRRGTGVYGYTF	TRBD1	TRBV12-3/TRBV12-4	TRBJ1-2	few
TGCAGTGCTAGAAAGAGTATGGACTATGGCTACACCTTC	CSARKSMDYGYTF	.	TRBV20-1	TRBJ1-2	few
TGCGCCAGCAGTCCCTCCTCGGGTCAGGGAAGGGGCTACGAGCAGTACTTC	CASSPSSGQGRGYEQYF	.	TRBV23-1	TRBJ2-7	many
TGTGCCACCGGGATAGCGGGAACGAATGAGCAGTTCTTC	CATGIAGTNEQFF	TRBD2	TRBV24-1	TRBJ2-1	.
TGTGCCAGCAGCTTGGTTTCGGGGGGGCTTTATGACAATGAGCAGTTCTTC	CASSLVSGGLYDNEQFF	TRBD2	TRBV5-6	TRBJ2-1	few
TGCAGCGTTGTCGGGAGACTGATAGAGGAGACCCAGTACTTC	CSVVGRLIEETQYF	.	TRBV29-1	TRBJ2-5	few
TGTGCCAGCAGCACAGACAGGGGGCGCCTAGTTTCACCCCTCCACTTT	CASSTDRGRLVSPLHF	TRBD1	TRBV9	TRBJ1-6	few
TGTGCCAGTAGTGGGGACAGCAAAAAAAATCAGCCCCAGCATTTT	CASSGDSKKNQPQHF	TRBD1	TRBV12-3/TRBV12-4	TRBJ1-5	.
TGCAGTGCTAGAGAGGGAGCGGATTTCACAGATACGCAGTATTTT	CSAREGADFTDTQYF	.	TRBV20-1	TRBJ2-3	.
TGTGCCAGCAGTTTTGTCGGGGAAGAGACCCAGTACTTC	CASSFVGEETQYF	.	TRBV6-2/TRBV6-3	TRBJ2-5	few
TGTGCCTGGGGGAACGGGGGGACAGGCACAGATACGCAGTATTTT	CAWGNGGTGTDTQYF	.	TRBV30	TRBJ2-3	.
TGTGCCAGCAGTTACTCGACCGGTGTTAACTATGGCTACACCTTC	CASSYSTGVNYGYTF	.	TRBV6-2/TRBV6-3	TRBJ1-2	many
TGTGCCAGCAGCCAACAGATTCTAGGAGAGACCCAGTACTTC	CASSQQILGETQYF	.	TRBV14	TRBJ2-5	once
TGCAGTGCACAACAGGAGTATAGCAATCAGCCCCAGCATTTT	CSAQQEYSNQPQHF	.	TRBV20-1	TRBJ1-5	few
TGCAGTGCCCCTTTAACCGGGACAACCACCTCCGAGCAGTACTTC	CSAPLTGTTTSEQYF	.	TRBV20-1	TRBJ2-7	once
TGTGCCAGCAGCACCACTAGAGAAGAGACCCAGTACTTC	CASSTTREETQYF	.	TRBV5-8	TRBJ2-5	.
TGTGCCAGCCGCTACGGGGGGAGCTCCTACAATGAGCAGTTCTTC	CASRYGGSSYNEQFF	TRBD2	TRBV12-3/TRBV12-4	TRBJ2-1	many
TGTGCCAGCAGCCCCCCGGGACGGATGAACACTGAAGCTTTCTTT	CASSPPGRMNTEAFF	.	TRBV7-2	TRBJ1-1	few
TGCGCCAGCAGCTTGGGCGACACCACCTACGAGCAGTACTTC	CASSLGDTTYEQYF	.	TRBV5-1	TRBJ2-7	few
TGTGCCACCAGCAGAGATCTCCTAGCGGGAGGAGAGCAGTACTTC	CATSRDLLAGGEQYF	TRBD2	TRBV15	TRBJ2-7	few
TGTGCCAGCAGCTTAGAATACAGTTACAATGAGCAGTTCTTC	CASSLEYSYNEQFF	.	TRBV7-8	TRBJ2-1	many
TGTGCCAGCAGTCCCCGACAGGGAAACACTGAAGCTTTCTTT	CASSPRQGNTEAFF	TRBD1	TRBV5-1	TRBJ1-1	many
TGTGCCACCAGTGATTTGCGTCTCGGCAGGGGAACGAACAATGAGCAGTTCTTC	CATSDLRLGRGTNNEQFF	.	TRBV24-1	TRBJ2-1	.
TGTGCCAGCAGCTCCGCGACTAGCGGGATGGATACGCAGTATTTT	CASSSATSGMDTQYF	TRBD2	TRBV7-9	TRBJ2-3	.
TGTGCCAGCGGGTCCACAGGGTCAGATACGCAGTATTTT	CASGSTGSDTQYF	.	TRBV28	TRBJ2-3	few
TGTGCCAGCAGTTACTCGCTGAACGTGGTAACTGAAGCTTTCTTT	CASSYSLNVVTEAFF	.	TRBV6-5	TRBJ1-1	few
TGTGCCTGGAGTATCTCGATAAATCAGCCCCAGCATTTT	CAWSISINQPQHF	.	TRBV30	TRBJ1-5	few
TGTGCCAGCAGCTTAGGGCCCCTAGGAGCAGATACGCAGTATTTT	CASSLGPLGADTQYF	.	TRBV11-1	TRBJ2-3	few
TGCAGCGCCTGGGACACTCGCTCTGGAAACACCATATATTTT	CSAWDTRSGNTIYF	.	TRBV29-1	TRBJ1-3	many
TGTGCCACCAGTGAACACGACAGACACTACTTC	CATSEHDRHYF	.	TRBV24-1	TRBJ2-7	many
TGTGCCAGCAGCTTAGTCGGGAGTACCACAGATACGCAGTATTTT	CASSLVGSTTDTQYF	.	TRBV7-2	TRBJ2-3	few
TGCAGCTCCTCCGGGACGGGATCGATAAATGAGCAGTTCTTC	CSSSGTGSINEQFF	.	TRBV29-1	TRBJ2-1	many
TGTGCCAGCAGTTTTGGGGACCGAATGGGATATGGCTACACCTTC	CASSFGDRMGYGYTF	.	TRBV27	TRBJ1-2	.
TGTGCCAGCAGCTCCCCGATGGACAATGAGCAGTTCTTC	CASSSPMDNEQFF	.	TRBV7-3	TRBJ2-1	.
TGTGCCAGCAGCCAAGATGGGCCACCCTACGAGCAGTACTTC	CASSQDGPPYEQYF	.	TRBV14	TRBJ2-7	few